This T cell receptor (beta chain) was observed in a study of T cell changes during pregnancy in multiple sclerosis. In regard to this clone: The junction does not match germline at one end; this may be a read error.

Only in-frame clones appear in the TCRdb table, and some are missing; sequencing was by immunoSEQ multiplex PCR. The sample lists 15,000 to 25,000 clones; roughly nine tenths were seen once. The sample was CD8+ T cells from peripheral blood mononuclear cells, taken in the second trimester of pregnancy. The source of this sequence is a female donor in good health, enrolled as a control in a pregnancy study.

CDR3 sequence: CASSPTGWNTEAFF. CDR3 coding DNA: TGTGCTAGCAGCCCGACAGGGTGGAACACTGAAGCTTTCTTT. The V call is TRBV7-7, the J call TRBJ1-1, with 7 bases matching TRBD1. Germline loops: CDR1 SSHAT, CDR2 FNYEAQ (reference sequence). There are 14 residues in the CDR3.